What follows is one TCR beta chain and its context. This entry is derived from a study of blood T cell repertoires in COVID-19. Overall study context: The analysed material was cDNA or gDNA that came from T cells, B-cell-depleted T cells, or PBMCs.

The CDR3 consists of 14 residues. Trimming at V came to 5 bases and at J to 3 bases, leaving 2 bases not matched to a gene. The germline V gene encodes CDR1 LNHNV and CDR2 YYDKDF (reference sequence). Data came from immunoSEQ multiplex PCR; TCRdb stores just in-frame clones and leaves some out. The repertoire holds 200,000 to 250,000 clones, with 70% to 85% as singletons. This chain links TRBV15 with TRBJ2-3, with TRBD2 identical over 10 bases. The sequenced sample consisted of PBMCs or T cells enriched from blood (not recorded which). The TCR was taken from a woman aged 55-69 years who had recovered from COVID-19. Here the CDR3 reads CATSPGLATDTQYF. The CDR3 region has the DNA TGTGCCACCAGCCCGGGACTAGCGACAGATACGCAGTATTTT.